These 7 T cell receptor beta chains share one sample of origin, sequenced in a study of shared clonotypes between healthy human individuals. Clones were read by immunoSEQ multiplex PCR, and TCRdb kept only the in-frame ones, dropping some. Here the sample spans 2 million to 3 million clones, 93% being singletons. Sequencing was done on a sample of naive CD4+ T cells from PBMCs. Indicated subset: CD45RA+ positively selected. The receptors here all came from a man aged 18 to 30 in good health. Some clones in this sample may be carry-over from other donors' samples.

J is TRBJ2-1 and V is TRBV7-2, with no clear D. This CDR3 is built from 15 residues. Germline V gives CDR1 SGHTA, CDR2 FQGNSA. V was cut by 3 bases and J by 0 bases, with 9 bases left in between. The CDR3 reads CASSFTRSSYNEQFF. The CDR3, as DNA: TGTGCCAGCAGCTTCACAAGGAGCTCCTACAATGAGCAGTTCTTC.

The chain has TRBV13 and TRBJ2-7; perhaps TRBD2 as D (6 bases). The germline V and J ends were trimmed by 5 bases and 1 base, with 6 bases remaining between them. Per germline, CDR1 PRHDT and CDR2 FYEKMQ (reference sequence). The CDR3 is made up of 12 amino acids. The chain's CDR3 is CASSRESYEQYF. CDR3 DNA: TGTGCCAGCAGCCGGGAGTCCTACGAGCAGTACTTC.

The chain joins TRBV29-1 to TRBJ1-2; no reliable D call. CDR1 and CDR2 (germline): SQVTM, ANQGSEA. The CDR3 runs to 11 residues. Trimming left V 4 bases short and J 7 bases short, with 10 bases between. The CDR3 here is CSVGEMAGYTF. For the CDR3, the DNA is TGCAGCGTTGGTGAGATGGCTGGCTACACCTTC.

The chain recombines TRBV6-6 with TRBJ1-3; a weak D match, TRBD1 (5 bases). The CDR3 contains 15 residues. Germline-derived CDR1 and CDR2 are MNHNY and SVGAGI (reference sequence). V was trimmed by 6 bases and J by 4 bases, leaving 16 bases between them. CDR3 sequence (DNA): TGTGCCAGCAGCCGACGGGGCCCCGACGGAAACACCATATATTTT. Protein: CASSRRGPDGNTIYF.

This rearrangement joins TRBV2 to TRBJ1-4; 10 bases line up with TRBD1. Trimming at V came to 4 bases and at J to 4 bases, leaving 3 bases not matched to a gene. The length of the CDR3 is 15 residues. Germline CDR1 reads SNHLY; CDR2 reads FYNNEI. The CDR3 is CASSGDRGHNEKLFF. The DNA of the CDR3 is TGTGCCAGCAGTGGGGACAGGGGACATAATGAAAAACTGTTTTTT.

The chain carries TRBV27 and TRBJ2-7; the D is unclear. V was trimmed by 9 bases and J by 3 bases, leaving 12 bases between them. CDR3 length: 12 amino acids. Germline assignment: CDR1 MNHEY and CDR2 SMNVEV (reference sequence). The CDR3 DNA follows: TGTGCCAGTTTTAGCAGCCACTACGAGCAGTACTTC. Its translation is CASFSSHYEQYF.

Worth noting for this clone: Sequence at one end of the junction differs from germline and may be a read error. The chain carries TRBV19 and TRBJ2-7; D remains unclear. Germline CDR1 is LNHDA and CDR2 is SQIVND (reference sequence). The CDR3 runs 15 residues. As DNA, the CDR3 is TGTGCCAGTAGTTCTACTACCGAAAACTCCTACGAGCAGTGCTTC. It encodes CASSSTTENSYEQCF.